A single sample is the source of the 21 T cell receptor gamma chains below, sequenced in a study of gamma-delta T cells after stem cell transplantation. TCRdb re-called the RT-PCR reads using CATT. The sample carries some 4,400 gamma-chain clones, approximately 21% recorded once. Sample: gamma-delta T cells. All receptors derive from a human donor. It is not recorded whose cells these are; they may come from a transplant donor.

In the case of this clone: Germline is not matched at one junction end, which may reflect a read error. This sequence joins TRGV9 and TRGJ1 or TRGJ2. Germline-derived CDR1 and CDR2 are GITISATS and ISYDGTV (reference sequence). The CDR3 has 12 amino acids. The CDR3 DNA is TGTGCCTTGTCCAAGAATGATTATAAGAAACTCTTT. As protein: CALSKNDYKKLF.

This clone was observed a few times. The DNA for the CDR3 is TGTGCCTTGTGGGAGGCAACGAGAGGGAGGTGTTTTAAGAAACTCTTT. Its protein is CALWEATRGRCFKKLF. The chain has TRGV9 and TRGJ1 or TRGJ2. The V gene's germline CDR1 is GITISATS and CDR2 ISYDGTV (reference sequence). CDR3 length equals 16 residues. The ends lost 2 bases at V and 9 bases at J; junction bases unmatched: 19.

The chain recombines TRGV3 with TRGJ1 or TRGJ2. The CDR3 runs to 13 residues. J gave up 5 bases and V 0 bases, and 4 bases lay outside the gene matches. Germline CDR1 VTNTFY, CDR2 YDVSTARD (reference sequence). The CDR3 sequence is CATWDRRHYKKLF. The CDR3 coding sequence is TGTGCCACCTGGGACAGGCGTCATTATAAGAAACTCTTT.

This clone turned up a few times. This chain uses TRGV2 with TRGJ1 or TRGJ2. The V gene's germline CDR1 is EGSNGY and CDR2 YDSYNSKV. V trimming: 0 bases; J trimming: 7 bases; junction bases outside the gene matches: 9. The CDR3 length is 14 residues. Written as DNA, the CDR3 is TGTGCCACCTGGGACGGGCCCAATCAATATAAGAAACTCTTT. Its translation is CATWDGPNQYKKLF.

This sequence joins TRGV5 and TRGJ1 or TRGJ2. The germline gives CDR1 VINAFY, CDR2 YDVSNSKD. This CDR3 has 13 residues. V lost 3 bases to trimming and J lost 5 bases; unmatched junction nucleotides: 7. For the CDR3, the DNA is TGTGCCACCTGGGACGACGAGGATTATAAGAAACTCTTT. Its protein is CATWDDEDYKKLF.

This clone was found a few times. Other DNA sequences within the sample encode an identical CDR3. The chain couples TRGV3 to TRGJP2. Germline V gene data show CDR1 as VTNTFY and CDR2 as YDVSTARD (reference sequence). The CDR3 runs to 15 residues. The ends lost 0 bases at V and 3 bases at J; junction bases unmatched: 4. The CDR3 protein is CATWDRRGSDWIKTF. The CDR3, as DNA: TGTGCCACCTGGGACAGGCGGGGTAGTGATTGGATCAAGACGTTT.

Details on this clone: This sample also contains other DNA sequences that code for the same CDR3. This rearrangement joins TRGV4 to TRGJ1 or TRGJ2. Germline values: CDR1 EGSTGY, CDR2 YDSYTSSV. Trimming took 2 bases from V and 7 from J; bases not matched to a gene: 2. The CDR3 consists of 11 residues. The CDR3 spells CATWDDYKKLF. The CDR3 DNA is TGTGCCACCTGGGATGACTATAAGAAACTCTTT.

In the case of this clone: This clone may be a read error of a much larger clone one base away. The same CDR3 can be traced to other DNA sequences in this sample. The DNA of the CDR3 is TGTGCCACCTGGGACGGAAGTTATTATAAGAAACTCTTT. Translation gives CATWDGSYYKKLF. V usage is TRGV2 and J usage is TRGJ1 or TRGJ2. CDR3 length equals 13 residues. With 1 base clipped from V and 3 bases from J, the junction kept 3 bases outside the gene matches. Germline V gene lookup returns CDR1 EGSNGY and CDR2 YDSYNSKV.

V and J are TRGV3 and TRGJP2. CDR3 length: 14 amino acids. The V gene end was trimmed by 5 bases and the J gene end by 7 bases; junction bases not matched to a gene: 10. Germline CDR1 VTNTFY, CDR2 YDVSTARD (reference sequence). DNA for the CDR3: TGTGCCACCTGGGCCCGACGTAATGATTGGATCAAGACGTTT. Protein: CATWARRNDWIKTF.

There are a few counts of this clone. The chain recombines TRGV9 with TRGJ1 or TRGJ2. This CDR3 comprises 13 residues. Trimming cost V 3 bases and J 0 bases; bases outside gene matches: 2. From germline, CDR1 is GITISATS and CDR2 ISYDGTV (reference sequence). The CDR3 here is CALWELNYYKKLF. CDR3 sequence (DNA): TGTGCCTTGTGGGAGCTGAATTATTATAAGAAACTCTTT.

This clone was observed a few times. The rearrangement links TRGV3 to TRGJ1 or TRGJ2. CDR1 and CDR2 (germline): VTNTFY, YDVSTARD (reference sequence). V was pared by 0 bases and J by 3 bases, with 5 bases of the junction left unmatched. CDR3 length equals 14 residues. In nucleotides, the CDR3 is TGTGCCACCTGGGACAGGCACCTTTATTATAAGAAACTCTTT. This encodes CATWDRHLYYKKLF.

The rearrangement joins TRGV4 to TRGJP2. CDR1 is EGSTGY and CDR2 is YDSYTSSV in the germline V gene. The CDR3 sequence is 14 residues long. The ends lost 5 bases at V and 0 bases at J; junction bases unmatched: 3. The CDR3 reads CATWAYSSDWIKTF. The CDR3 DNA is TGTGCCACCTGGGCCTATAGTAGTGATTGGATCAAGACGTTT.

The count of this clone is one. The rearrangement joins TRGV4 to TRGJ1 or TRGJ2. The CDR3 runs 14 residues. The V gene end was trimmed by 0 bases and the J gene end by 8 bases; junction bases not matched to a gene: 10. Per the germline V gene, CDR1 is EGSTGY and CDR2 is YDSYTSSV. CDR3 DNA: TGTGCCACCTGGGATGGGCTAGGGGTAGATAAGAAACTCTTT. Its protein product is CATWDGLGVDKKLF.

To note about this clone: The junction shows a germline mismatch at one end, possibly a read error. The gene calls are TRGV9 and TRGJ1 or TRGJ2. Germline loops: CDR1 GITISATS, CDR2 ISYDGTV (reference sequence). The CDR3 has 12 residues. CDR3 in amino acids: CALWGVHYKKLF. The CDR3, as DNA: TGTGCCTTGTGGGGGGTGCATTATAAGAAACTCTTT.

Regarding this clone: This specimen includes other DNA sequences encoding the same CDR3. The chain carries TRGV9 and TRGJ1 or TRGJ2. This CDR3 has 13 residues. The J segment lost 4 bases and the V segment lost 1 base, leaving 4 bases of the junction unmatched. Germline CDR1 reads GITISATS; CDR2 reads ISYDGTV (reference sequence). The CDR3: CALWEVRYYKKLF. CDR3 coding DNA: TGTGCCTTGTGGGAGGTTCGGTATTATAAGAAACTCTTT.

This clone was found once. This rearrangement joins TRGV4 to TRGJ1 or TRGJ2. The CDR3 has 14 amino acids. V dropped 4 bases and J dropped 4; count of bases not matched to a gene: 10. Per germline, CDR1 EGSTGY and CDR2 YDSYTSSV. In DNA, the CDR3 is TGTGCCACCTGGGAGGGGAGGGAGTATTATAAGAAACTCTTT. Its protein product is CATWEGREYYKKLF.

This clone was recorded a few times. The CDR3 reads CALWEPTNYYKKLF. The CDR3, as DNA: TGTGCCTTGTGGGAGCCCACGAATTATTATAAGAAACTCTTT. The chain couples TRGV9 to TRGJ1 or TRGJ2. With 3 bases clipped from V and 0 bases from J, the junction kept 5 bases outside the gene matches. CDR3 length: 14 residues. Germline loops: CDR1 GITISATS, CDR2 ISYDGTV (reference sequence).

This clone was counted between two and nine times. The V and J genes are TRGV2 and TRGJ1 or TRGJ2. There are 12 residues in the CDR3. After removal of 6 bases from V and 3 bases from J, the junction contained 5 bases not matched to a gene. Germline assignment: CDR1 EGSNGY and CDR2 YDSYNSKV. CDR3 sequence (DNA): TGTGCCACCTGGAACCCTTATTATAAGAAACTCTTT. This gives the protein CATWNPYYKKLF.

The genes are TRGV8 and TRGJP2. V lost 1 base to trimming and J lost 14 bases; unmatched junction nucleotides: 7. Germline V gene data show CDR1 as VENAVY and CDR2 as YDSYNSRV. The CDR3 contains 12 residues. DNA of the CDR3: TGTGCCACCTGGGATAGCCCCCCAATCAAGACGTTT. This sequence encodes CATWDSPPIKTF.

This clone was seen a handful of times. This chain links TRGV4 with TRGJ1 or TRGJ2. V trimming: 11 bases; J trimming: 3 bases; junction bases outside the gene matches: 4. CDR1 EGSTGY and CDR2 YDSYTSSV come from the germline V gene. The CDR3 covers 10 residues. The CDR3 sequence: CARPYYKKLF. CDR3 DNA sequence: TGTGCCAGACCTTATTATAAGAAACTCTTT.

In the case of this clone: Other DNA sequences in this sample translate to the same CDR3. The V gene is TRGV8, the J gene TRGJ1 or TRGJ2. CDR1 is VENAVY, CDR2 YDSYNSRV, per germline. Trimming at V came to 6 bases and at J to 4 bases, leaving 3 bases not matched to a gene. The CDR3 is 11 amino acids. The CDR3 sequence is CATWNYYKKLF. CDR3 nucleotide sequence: TGTGCCACCTGGAACTATTATAAGAAACTCTTT.